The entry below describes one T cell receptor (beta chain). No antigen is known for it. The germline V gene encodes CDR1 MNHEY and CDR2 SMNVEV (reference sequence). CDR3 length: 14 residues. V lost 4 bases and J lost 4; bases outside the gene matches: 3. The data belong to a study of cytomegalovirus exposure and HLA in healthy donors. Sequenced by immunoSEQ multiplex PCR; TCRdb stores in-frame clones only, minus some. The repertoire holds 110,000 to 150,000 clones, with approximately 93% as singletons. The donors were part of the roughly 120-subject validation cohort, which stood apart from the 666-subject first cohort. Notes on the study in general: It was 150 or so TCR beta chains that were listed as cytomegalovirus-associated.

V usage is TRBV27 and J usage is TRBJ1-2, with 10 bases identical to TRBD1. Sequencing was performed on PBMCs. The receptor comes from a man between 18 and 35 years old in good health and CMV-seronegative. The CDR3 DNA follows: TGTGCCAGCAGTTCTCGGACAGGGGGCTATGGCTACACCTTC. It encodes CASSSRTGGYGYTF.